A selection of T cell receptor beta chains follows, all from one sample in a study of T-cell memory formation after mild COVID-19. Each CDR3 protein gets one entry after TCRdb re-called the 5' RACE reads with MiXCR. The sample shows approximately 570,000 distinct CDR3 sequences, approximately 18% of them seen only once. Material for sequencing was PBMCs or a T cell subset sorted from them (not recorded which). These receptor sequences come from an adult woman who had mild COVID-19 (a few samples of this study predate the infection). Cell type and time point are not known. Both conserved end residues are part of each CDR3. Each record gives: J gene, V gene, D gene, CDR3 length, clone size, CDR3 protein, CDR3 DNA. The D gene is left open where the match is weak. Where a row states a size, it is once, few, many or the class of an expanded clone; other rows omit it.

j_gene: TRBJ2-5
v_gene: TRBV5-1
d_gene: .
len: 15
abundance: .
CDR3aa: CASSSQGGREETQYF
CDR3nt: TGCGCCAGCAGCTCCCAAGGGGGACGGGAAGAGACCCAGTACTTC

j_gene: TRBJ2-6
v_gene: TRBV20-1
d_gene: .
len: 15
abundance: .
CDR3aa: CSVRTGSPGANVLTF
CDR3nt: TGCAGTGTCAGGACTGGGTCCCCTGGGGCCAACGTCCTGACTTTC

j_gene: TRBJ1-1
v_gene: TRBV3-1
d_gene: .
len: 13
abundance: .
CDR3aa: CASGSQGNTEAFF
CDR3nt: TGTGCCAGCGGTTCACAGGGGAACACTGAAGCTTTCTTT

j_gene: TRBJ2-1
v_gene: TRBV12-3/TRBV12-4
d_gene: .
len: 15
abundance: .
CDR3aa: CASSFGQGSLNEQFF
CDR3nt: TGTGCCAGCAGTTTCGGGCAGGGTTCCCTGAATGAGCAGTTCTTC

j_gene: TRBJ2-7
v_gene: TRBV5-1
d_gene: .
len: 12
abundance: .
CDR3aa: CASSEGRNEQYF
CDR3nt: TGCGCCAGCAGCGAGGGACGTAACGAGCAGTACTTC

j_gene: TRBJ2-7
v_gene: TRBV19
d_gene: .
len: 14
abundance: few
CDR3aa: CASSIGDPAFEQYF
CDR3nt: TGTGCCAGTAGTATAGGGGACCCAGCGTTCGAGCAGTACTTC

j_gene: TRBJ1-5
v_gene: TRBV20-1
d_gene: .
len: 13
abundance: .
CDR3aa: CSASFRLDQPQHF
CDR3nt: TGCAGTGCTAGCTTTAGGCTCGACCAGCCCCAGCATTTT

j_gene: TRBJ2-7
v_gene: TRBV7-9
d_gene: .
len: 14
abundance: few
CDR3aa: CASRTGTGAYEQYF
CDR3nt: TGTGCCAGCAGAACAGGGACGGGAGCCTACGAGCAGTACTTC

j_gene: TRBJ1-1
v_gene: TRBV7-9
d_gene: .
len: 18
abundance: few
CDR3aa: CASSPLGVAGAKNTEAFF
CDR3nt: TGTGCCAGCAGCCCTTTAGGAGTGGCAGGGGCGAAGAACACTGAAGCTTTCTTT

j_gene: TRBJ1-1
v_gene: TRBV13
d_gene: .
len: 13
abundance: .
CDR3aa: CASSLRGTSEAFF
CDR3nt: TGTGCCAGCAGCTTGAGGGGGACCTCCGAAGCTTTCTTT

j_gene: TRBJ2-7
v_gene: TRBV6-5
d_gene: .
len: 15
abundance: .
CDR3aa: CASSSTLTSPYEQYF
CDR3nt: TGTGCCAGCAGTTCCACTTTGACATCACCCTACGAGCAGTACTTC

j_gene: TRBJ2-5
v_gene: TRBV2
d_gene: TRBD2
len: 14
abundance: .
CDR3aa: CASSDTSGGKTQYF
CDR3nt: TGTGCCAGCAGTGACACTAGCGGGGGAAAGACCCAGTACTTC

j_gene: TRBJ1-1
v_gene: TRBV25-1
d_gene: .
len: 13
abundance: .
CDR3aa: CASTKGGNTEAFF
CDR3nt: TGTGCCAGCACTAAGGGGGGGAACACTGAAGCTTTCTTT

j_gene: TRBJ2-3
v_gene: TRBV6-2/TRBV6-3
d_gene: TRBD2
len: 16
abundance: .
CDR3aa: CASSYVAGERTDTQYF
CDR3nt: TGTGCCAGCAGTTATGTAGCGGGAGAACGCACAGATACGCAGTATTTT

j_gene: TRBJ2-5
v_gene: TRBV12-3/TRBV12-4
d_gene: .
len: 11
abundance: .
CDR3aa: CASSHEETQYF
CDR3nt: TGTGCCAGCAGTCACGAAGAGACCCAGTACTTC

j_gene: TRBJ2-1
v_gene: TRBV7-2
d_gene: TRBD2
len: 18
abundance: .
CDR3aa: CASSLYPGTSGRGNEQFF
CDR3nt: TGTGCCAGCAGCCTATACCCTGGGACTAGCGGGAGAGGGAATGAGCAGTTCTTC

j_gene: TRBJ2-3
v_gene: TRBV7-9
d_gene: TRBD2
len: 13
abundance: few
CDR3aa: CASSGRAGNTQYF
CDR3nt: TGTGCCAGCAGCGGGAGGGCCGGGAATACGCAGTATTTT

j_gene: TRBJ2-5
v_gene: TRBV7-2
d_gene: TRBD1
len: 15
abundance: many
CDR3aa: CASSPRQGQGAAQYF
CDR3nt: TGTGCCAGCAGCCCGAGACAGGGGCAAGGGGCGGCCCAGTACTTC

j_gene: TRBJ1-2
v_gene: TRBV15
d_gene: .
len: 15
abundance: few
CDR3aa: CATSREIGDTYGYTF
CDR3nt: TGTGCCACCAGCAGAGAAATCGGGGACACCTATGGCTACACCTTC

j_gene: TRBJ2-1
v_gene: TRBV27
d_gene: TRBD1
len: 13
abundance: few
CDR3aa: CASRRTGMNEQFF
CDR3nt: TGTGCCAGCAGAAGGACAGGGATGAATGAGCAGTTCTTC

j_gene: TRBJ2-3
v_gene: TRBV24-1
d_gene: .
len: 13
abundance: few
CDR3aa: CATSEVFSDTQYF
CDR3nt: TGTGCCACCAGTGAGGTTTTCTCAGATACGCAGTATTTT

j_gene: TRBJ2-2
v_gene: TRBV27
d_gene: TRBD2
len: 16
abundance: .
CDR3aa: CASNLVAGPGTGELFF
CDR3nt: TGTGCCAGCAACTTAGTAGCGGGCCCGGGGACCGGGGAGCTGTTTTTT

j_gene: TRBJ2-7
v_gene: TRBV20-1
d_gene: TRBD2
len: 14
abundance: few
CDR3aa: CSASRRGATYEQYF
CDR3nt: TGCAGTGCTAGTCGGCGGGGGGCAACCTACGAGCAGTACTTC

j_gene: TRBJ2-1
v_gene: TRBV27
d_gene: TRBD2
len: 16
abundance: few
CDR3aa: CASSEASGRSYNEQFF
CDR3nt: TGTGCCAGCAGTGAGGCTAGCGGGAGATCCTACAATGAGCAGTTCTTC

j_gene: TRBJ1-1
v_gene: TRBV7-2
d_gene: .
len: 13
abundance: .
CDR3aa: CASETEPNTEAFF
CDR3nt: TGTGCCAGCGAGACAGAGCCCAACACTGAAGCTTTCTTT

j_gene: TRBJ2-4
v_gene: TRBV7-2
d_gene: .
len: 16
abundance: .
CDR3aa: CASSLDGLLAKNIQYF
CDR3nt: TGTGCCAGCAGCTTAGACGGGCTCCTAGCCAAAAACATTCAGTACTTC

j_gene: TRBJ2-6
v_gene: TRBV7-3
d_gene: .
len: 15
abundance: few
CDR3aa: CASSPDGSGANVLTF
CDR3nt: TGTGCCAGCAGCCCCGACGGCTCTGGGGCCAACGTCCTGACTTTC

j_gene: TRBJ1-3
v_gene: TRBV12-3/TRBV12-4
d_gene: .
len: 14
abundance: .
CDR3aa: CASSFLVSGNTIYF
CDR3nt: TGTGCCAGCAGTTTCCTTGTATCTGGAAACACCATATATTTT

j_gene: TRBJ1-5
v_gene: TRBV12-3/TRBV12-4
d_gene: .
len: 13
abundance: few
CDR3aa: CASSLTGTGPQHF
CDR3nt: TGTGCCAGCAGTTTAACCGGGACCGGGCCCCAGCATTTT

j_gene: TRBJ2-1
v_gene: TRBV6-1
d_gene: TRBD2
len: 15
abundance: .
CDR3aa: CASSETSGPYNEQFF
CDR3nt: TGTGCCAGCAGTGAGACTAGCGGGCCCTACAATGAGCAGTTCTTC

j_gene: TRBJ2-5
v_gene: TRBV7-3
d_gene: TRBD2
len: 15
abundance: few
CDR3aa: CASSNSGGVGETQYF
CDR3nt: TGTGCCAGCAGCAATAGCGGGGGGGTCGGAGAGACCCAGTACTTC

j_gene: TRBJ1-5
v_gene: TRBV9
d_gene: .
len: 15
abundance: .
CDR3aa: CASSVGGDTNQPQHF
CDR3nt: TGTGCCAGCAGCGTAGGAGGAGATACCAATCAGCCCCAGCATTTT

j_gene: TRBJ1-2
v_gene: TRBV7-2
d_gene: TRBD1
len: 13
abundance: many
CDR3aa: CASSPDRNYGYTF
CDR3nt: TGTGCCAGCAGCCCGGACAGGAACTATGGCTACACCTTC

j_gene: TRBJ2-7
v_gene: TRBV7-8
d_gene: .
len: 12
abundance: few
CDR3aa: CASSHGPREQYF
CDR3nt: TGTGCCAGCAGCCACGGGCCTCGCGAGCAGTACTTC

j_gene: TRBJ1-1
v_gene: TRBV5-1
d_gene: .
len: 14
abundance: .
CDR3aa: CASSFPREGTEAFF
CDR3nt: TGCGCCAGCAGCTTTCCCAGGGAGGGGACTGAAGCTTTCTTT

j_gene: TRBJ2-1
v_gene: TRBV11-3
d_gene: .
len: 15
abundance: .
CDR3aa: CASSPMQGLYNEQFF
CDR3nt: TGTGCCAGCAGCCCTATGCAAGGGCTATACAATGAGCAGTTCTTC

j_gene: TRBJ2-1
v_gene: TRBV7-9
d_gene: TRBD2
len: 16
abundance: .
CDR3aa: CASSLEGLAGYVEQFF
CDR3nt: TGTGCCAGCAGCTTGGAGGGACTAGCGGGATATGTTGAGCAGTTCTTC

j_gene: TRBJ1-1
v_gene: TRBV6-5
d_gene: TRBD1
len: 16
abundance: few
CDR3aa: CASRLSPDRANTEAFF
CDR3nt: TGTGCCAGCAGACTCTCCCCGGACAGGGCAAACACTGAAGCTTTCTTT

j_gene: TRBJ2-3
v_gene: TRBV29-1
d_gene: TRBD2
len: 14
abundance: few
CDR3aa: CSAGGAGNTDTQYF
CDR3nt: TGCAGCGCCGGGGGAGCGGGGAACACAGATACGCAGTATTTT

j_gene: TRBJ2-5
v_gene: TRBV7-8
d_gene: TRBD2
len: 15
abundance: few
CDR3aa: CASSLLAGVGETQYF
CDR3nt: TGTGCCAGCAGCTTACTAGCGGGAGTGGGAGAGACCCAGTACTTC

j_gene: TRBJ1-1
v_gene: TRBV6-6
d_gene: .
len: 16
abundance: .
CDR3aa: CASSYFIGNSNTEAFF
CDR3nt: TGTGCCAGCAGTTACTTCATTGGTAACAGCAACACTGAAGCTTTCTTT

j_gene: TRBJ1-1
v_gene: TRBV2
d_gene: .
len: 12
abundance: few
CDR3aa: CASNNWNTEAFF
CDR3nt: TGTGCCAGCAACAACTGGAACACTGAAGCTTTCTTT

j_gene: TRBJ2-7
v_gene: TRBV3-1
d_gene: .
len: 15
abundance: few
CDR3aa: CASSPSYTTSYEQYF
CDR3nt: TGTGCCAGCAGCCCAAGCTATACTACTTCCTACGAGCAGTACTTC

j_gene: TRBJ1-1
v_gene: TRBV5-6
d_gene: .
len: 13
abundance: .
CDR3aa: CASSPGPTAEAFF
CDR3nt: TGTGCCAGCAGCCCCGGGCCCACAGCTGAAGCTTTCTTT

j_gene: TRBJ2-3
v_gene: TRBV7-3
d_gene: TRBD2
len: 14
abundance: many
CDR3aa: CASSRAGGPDTQYF
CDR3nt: TGTGCCAGCAGCCGAGCGGGGGGGCCAGATACGCAGTATTTT

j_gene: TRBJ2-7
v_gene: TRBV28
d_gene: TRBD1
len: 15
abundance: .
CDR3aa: CASISPGTGVGEQYF
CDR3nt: TGTGCCAGCATCTCTCCCGGGACAGGGGTTGGAGAGCAGTACTTC

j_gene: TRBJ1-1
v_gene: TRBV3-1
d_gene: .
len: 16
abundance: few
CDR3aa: CASSLPGRAMNTEAFF
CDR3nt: TGTGCCAGCAGCCTTCCGGGACGGGCGATGAACACTGAAGCTTTCTTT

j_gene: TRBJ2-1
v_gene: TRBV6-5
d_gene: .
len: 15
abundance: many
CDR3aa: CASSSPAGNYNEQFF
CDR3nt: TGTGCCAGCAGTTCCCCTGCCGGGAACTACAATGAGCAGTTCTTC

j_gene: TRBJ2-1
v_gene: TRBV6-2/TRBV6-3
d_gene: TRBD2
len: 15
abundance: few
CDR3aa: CASSVAGLAYNEQFF
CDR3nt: TGTGCCAGCAGTGTAGCGGGGCTCGCCTACAATGAGCAGTTCTTC

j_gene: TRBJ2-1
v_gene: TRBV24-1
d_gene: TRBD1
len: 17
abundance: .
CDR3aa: CATSDRIGTGSIREQFF
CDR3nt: TGTGCCACCAGTGATAGGATCGGGACAGGGTCCATCAGGGAGCAGTTCTTC

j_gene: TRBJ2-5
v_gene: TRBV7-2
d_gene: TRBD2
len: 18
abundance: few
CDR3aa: CASSLGGLAGDIGETQYF
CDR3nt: TGTGCCAGCAGCTTAGGCGGACTAGCGGGAGATATCGGGGAGACCCAGTACTTC

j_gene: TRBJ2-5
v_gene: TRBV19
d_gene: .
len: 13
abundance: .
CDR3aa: CASSWGFQETQYF
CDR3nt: TGTGCCAGTAGCTGGGGATTCCAAGAGACCCAGTACTTC

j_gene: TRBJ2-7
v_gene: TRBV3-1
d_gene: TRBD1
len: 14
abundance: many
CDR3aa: CASSPGQTTSEQYF
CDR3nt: TGTGCCAGCAGCCCGGGACAGACTACGTCCGAGCAGTACTTC